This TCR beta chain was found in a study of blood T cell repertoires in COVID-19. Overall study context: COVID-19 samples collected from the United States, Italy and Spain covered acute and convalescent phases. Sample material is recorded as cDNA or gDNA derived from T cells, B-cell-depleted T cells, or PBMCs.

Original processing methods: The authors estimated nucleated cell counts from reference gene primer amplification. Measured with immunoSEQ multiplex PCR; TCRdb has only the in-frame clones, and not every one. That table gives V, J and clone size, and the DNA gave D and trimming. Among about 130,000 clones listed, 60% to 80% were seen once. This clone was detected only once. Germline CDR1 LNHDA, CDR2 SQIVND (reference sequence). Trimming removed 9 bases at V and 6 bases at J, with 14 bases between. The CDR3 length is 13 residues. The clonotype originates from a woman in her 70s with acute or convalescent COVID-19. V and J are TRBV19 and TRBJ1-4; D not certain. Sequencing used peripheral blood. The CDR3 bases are TGTGCCAGCTCTAAACCTCCTCATGAAAAACTGTTTTTT. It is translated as CASSKPPHEKLFF.